This entry lists 21 T cell receptor beta chains sequenced from one sample in a study of T-cell memory formation after mild COVID-19. TCRdb ran MiXCR on the 5' RACE reads and lists one entry per CDR3 protein. Seen here are approximately 210,000 distinct CDR3 sequences, more than 25% observed once, and the top ten hold roughly an eighth. Input material: PBMCs or a T cell subset sorted from them (not recorded which). Source of these receptors: an adult woman who had mild COVID-19 (a few samples of this study predate the infection). Cell type and time point are not known.

V gene TRBV5-5 combines with J gene TRBJ2-5; 11 positions match TRBD2. There are 16 residues in the CDR3. The junction had 8 bases not matched to a gene; V was cut back by 3 bases and J by 4 bases. The germline CDR1 and CDR2 sequences are SGHKS and YYEKEE (reference sequence). The CDR3 protein is CASSSGSGGGGETQYF. The CDR3 DNA is TGTGCCAGCAGCTCGGGTAGCGGGGGGGGCGGAGAGACCCAGTACTTC.

This clonotype was counted only a few times. The chain joins TRBV20-1 to TRBJ2-2; 9 positions agree with TRBD1. The V segment lost 4 bases and the J segment 0 bases; nucleotides outside the gene matches: 3. Germline V gene data show CDR1 as DFQATT and CDR2 as SNEGSKA (reference sequence). The CDR3 has 15 amino acids. The CDR3 DNA sequence: TGCAGTGCTATTCACAGGGGGCCGAACACCGGGGAGCTGTTTTTT. It is translated as CSAIHRGPNTGELFF.

The chain links TRBV12-3 or TRBV12-4 to TRBJ2-2; perhaps TRBD1 as D (6 bases). This CDR3 has 14 amino acids. Trimming stripped 8 bases from V and 0 bases from J, with 10 bases between. The CDR3, as DNA: TGTGCCAGCTCGGACAGCGCGAACACCGGGGAGCTGTTTTTT. Amino acid sequence: CASSDSANTGELFF.

The chain carries TRBV20-1 and TRBJ1-1, with D perhaps TRBD1 (5 bases). The germline V and J ends were trimmed by 0 bases and 5 bases, with 19 bases remaining between them. The CDR3 sequence is 16 residues long. The V gene's germline CDR1 is DFQATT and CDR2 SNEGSKA (reference sequence). The CDR3 DNA reads as TGCAGTGCTAGAGAACGTAGGGGCGCGGGGTCTACTGAAGCTTTCTTT. Translated: CSARERRGAGSTEAFF.

The CDR3 sequence is CSASGGGNEQFF. DNA of the CDR3: TGCAGCGCAAGCGGGGGAGGGAATGAGCAGTTCTTC. The rearrangement uses TRBV29-1 and TRBJ2-1, with 8 bases that match TRBD2. V lost 7 bases, J lost 7 bases, and 6 bases stayed unmatched. The CDR3 contains 12 residues. CDR1 is SQVTM, CDR2 ANQGSEA, per germline.

This sequence joins TRBV9 and TRBJ2-3, with 9 bases matching TRBD2. CDR3 length: 15 residues. Germline-derived CDR1 and CDR2 are SGDLS and YYNGEE. V shed 6 bases and J 4 bases; nucleotides not matched to a gene: 9. CDR3 nucleotides: TGTGCCAGCACGGAGGCTAGCGGGAACCCAGATACGCAGTATTTT. It specifies CASTEASGNPDTQYF.

This clonotype was detected a few times. V usage is TRBV7-2 and J usage is TRBJ2-7; possibly TRBD2 for D (5 bases). This CDR3 region has 14 residues. Germline V gene sequence: CDR1 SGHTA, CDR2 FQGNSA. The ends were cut back, 2 bases at V and 3 bases at J, with 11 bases in the middle. CDR3 in amino acids: CASSLSHRGYEQYF. The CDR3 DNA reads TGTGCCAGCAGCTTAAGTCACCGGGGCTACGAGCAGTACTTC.

This sequence joins TRBV5-5 and TRBJ2-3; 10 bases line up with TRBD1. The CDR3 length is 16 residues. Germline V gene sequence: CDR1 SGHKS, CDR2 YYEKEE (reference sequence). V dropped 0 bases and J dropped 3; count of bases not matched to a gene: 4. As DNA, the CDR3 is TGTGCCAGCAGCTTGGTTGGACAGGGGGAAACAGATACGCAGTATTTT. Encoded protein: CASSLVGQGETDTQYF.

This clonotype has just one count. The chain combines TRBV5-1 with TRBJ2-3, with TRBD1 matching over 8 bases. V dropped 2 bases and J dropped 3; count of bases not matched to a gene: 2. This CDR3 comprises 14 residues. Per germline, CDR1 SGHRS and CDR2 YFSETQ. The CDR3 sequence: CASSFGQGTDTQYF. The CDR3 nucleotides read TGCGCCAGCAGCTTCGGACAGGGTACAGATACGCAGTATTTT. Together with reference TRBV5-1 and TRBJ2-3, the CDR3 gives the full variable domain: KAGVTQTPRYLIKTRGQQVTLSCSPISGHRSVSWYQQTPGQGLQFLFEYFSETQRNKGNFPGRFSGRQFSNSRSEMNVSTLELGDSALYLCASSFGQGTDTQYFGPGTRLTVL.

This clonotype showed up just once. The chain recombines TRBV2 with TRBJ1-4; perhaps TRBD1 as D (6 bases). The CDR3 is 14 amino acids. V shed 3 bases and J shed 4 bases, with 9 bases lying between them. From germline, CDR1 is SNHLY and CDR2 FYNNEI. The CDR3 region is CASSEGGSNEKLFF. In DNA, the CDR3 is TGTGCCAGCAGTGAGGGGGGCAGTAATGAAAAACTGTTTTTT.

This clonotype has more than one count but fewer than ten. This chain connects TRBV27 to TRBJ1-1; 7 nucleotides align to TRBD1. Trimming took 6 bases from V and 1 from J; bases not matched to a gene: 5. The CDR3 sequence is 14 residues long. Germline lookup yields CDR1 MNHEY and CDR2 SMNVEV (reference sequence). The CDR3 loop reads CASRPTGANTEAFF. CDR3 bases: TGTGCCAGCAGACCCACAGGGGCGAACACTGAAGCTTTCTTT.

The gene calls are TRBV7-2 and TRBJ2-5, with 7 bases lining up with TRBD2. There are 15 residues in the CDR3. V dropped 5 bases and J dropped 3; count of bases not matched to a gene: 9. Germline CDR1 and CDR2: SGHTA and FQGNSA. Written as DNA, the CDR3 is TGTGCCAGCAGCCCCTTTCTAGCGGAGAAAGAGACCCAGTACTTC. Translation gives CASSPFLAEKETQYF.

A few counts support this clonotype. The rearrangement uses TRBV2 and TRBJ2-7; D ambiguous. Trimming removed 5 bases from V and 3 bases from J, with 17 bases in between. This CDR3 spans 15 amino acids. The germline CDR1 and CDR2 sequences are SNHLY and FYNNEI. The CDR3 reads CASSNGPTADYEQYF. In DNA form, the CDR3 reads TGTGCCAGCAGTAACGGACCCACCGCTGACTACGAGCAGTACTTC.

The chain combines TRBV5-1 with TRBJ2-7; D may match TRBD1 or TRBD2 (5 bases each). This CDR3 contains 12 residues. The V gene lost 7 bases and the J gene lost 0 bases, with 8 bases spanning the gap. Germline V CDR1 and CDR2: SGHRS, YFSETQ. The CDR3: CASRDDSYEQYF. The CDR3 DNA is TGCGCCAGCCGGGACGACTCCTACGAGCAGTACTTC.

The genes are TRBV7-9 and TRBJ1-2, with 8 positions matching TRBD1. The ends lost 5 bases at V and 4 bases at J; junction bases unmatched: 9. The CDR3 is 15 amino acids. Germline V gives CDR1 SEHNR, CDR2 FQNEAQ (reference sequence). CDR3 amino acids: CASSPGQVFLYGYTF. In DNA, the CDR3 is TGTGCCAGCAGCCCGGGACAGGTCTTCCTCTATGGCTACACCTTC.

This clonotype was observed a few times. CDR3 nucleotide sequence: TGTGCCAGCAGCCAAGGGAAAGGGAGGGGTGAAGAAAAACTGTTTTTT. Translating gives CASSQGKGRGEEKLFF. The chain is built from TRBV3-1 and TRBJ1-4, with a possible D match to TRBD1 (5 bases). Trimming removed 1 base at V and 8 bases at J, with 17 bases between. CDR1 and CDR2 from the germline V gene are LGHDT and YNNKEL (reference sequence). The CDR3 has 16 amino acids.

The chain uses TRBV7-3 and TRBJ1-2, with 9 nucleotides matching TRBD1. The CDR3 is made up of 17 amino acids. Trimming at V came to 1 base and at J to 8 bases, leaving 14 bases not matched to a gene. Germline CDR1 SGHTA, CDR2 FQGTGA. The CDR3 reads CASSLNMDRGGPYGYTF. Written as DNA, the CDR3 is TGTGCCAGCAGCTTAAACATGGACAGGGGAGGACCATACGGCTACACCTTC.

The chain is built from TRBV23-1 and TRBJ2-1, with D perhaps TRBD2 (6 bases). TRBV23-1 is given ORF status, its function remaining uncertain. The V gene lost 11 bases and the J gene lost 8 bases, with 19 bases spanning the gap. This CDR3 has 13 amino acids. CDR3 in DNA: TGCGCCCGCGAGCGGGCCCTTCTGGATGAGCAGTTCTTC. Encoded protein: CARERALLDEQFF.

The count of this clonotype is one. The rearrangement uses TRBV25-1 and TRBJ2-1; 7 bases agree with TRBD2. J lost 2 bases, V lost 4 bases, and 5 bases had no gene match. The germline gives CDR1 MGHDK, CDR2 SYGVNS. The CDR3 runs 15 residues. CDR3 sequence: CASSGAGAPYNEQFF. In nucleotides, the CDR3 is TGTGCCAGCAGTGGGGCGGGAGCGCCCTACAATGAGCAGTTCTTC. The whole variable domain, filled in from reference TRBV25-1 and TRBJ2-1, reads EADIYQTPRYLVIGTGKKITLECSQTMGHDKMYWYQQDPGMELHLIHYSYGVNSTEKGDLSSESTVSRIRTEHFPLTLESARPSHTSQYLCASSGAGAPYNEQFFGPGTRLTVL.

The V and J genes are TRBV12-3 or TRBV12-4 and TRBJ1-3; perhaps TRBD1 as D (5 bases). The CDR3 is made up of 13 amino acids. Trimming took 6 bases from V and 4 from J, leaving 10 bases between them. The CDR3 sequence is CASRPRAGNTIYF. In nucleotides, the CDR3 is TGTGCCAGCAGACCCAGGGCGGGAAACACCATATATTTT.

The genes are TRBV4-2 and TRBJ2-1; tentatively, D is TRBD1 or TRBD2 (6 bases each). The CDR3 sequence is 18 residues long. Germline V gene data show CDR1 as LGHNA and CDR2 as YNFKEQ. The V end was cut by 1 base, the J end by 0 bases, with 16 bases between. CDR3 DNA sequence: TGTGCCAGCAGCCAAGGCGAGGGGGGCGGCAGCTCCTACAATGAGCAGTTCTTC. It codes for CASSQGEGGGSSYNEQFF.